This entry lists 6 T cell receptor beta chains sequenced from one sample in a study of molecular identifiers for immune sequencing clone quantification. MiXCR, applied by TCRdb to the PCR reads, yields one record per CDR3 protein. The sample lists about 640,000 distinct CDR3 sequences, 15% to 20% occurring once. Material for sequencing was naive CD8+ T cells from blood, with Jurkat cell RNA spiked in. Noted subset: FACS-sorted CD8+CD4-CCR7+CD45RA+ naive T cells. Receptor source: a human donor in good health. Some libraries in this study had Jurkat cell RNA spiked in.

This clonotype was detected ten times or more. V and J are TRBV7-3 and TRBJ2-3, with 9 bases lining up with TRBD2. Germline trimming cut 5 bases from V and 2 bases from J; bases unmatched to any gene: 5. Germline V gene sequence: CDR1 SGHTA, CDR2 FQGTGA. The CDR3 totals 15 residues. In DNA, the CDR3 is TGTGCCAGCAGCCTAATAGCGGGAGTCACAGATACGCAGTATTTT. It specifies CASSLIAGVTDTQYF. The full variable domain, with the rest looked up from reference TRBV7-3 and TRBJ2-3, is GAGVSQTPSNKVTEKGKYVELRCDPISGHTALYWYRQSLGQGPEFLIYFQGTGAADDSGLPNDRFFAVRPEGSVSTLKIQRTERGDSAVYLCASSLIAGVTDTQYFGPGTRLTVL.

This clonotype was seen only a few times. The gene calls are TRBV19 and TRBJ2-1; tentatively, D is TRBD2 (5 bases). The CDR3 spans 16 residues. Trimming stripped 3 bases from V and 4 bases from J, with 16 bases between. CDR1 LNHDA and CDR2 SQIVND come from the germline V gene (reference sequence). The DNA for the CDR3 is TGTGCCAGTAGTATTAGAAACGGGGAGTCGTACAATGAGCAGTTCTTC. Residues: CASSIRNGESYNEQFF.

Concerning this clonotype itself: Just one base apart from a much larger clone, this may be a read error. This rearrangement joins TRBV20-1 to TRBJ2-7; TRBD2 aligns across 10 bases. CDR1 is DFQATT and CDR2 is SNEGSKA in the germline V gene (reference sequence). The CDR3 spans 16 residues. The CDR3 spells CSASPSGGWLGDEQHF. The CDR3 DNA reads as TGCAGTGCTAGCCCTAGCGGGGGTTGGTTGGGGGACGAGCAGCACTTC.

The table lists this clonotype with many counts. The chain couples TRBV29-1 to TRBJ1-2; D gene unclear. The V and J ends lost 0 bases and 7 bases respectively, with 9 bases between them. Germline CDR1 is SQVTM and CDR2 is ANQGSEA. This CDR3 region has 12 residues. CDR3 sequence: CSVEDGPSGYTF. The CDR3 nucleotides are TGCAGCGTTGAAGATGGCCCTTCTGGCTACACCTTC.

Ten or more counts support this clonotype. The chain has TRBV7-2 and TRBJ1-5; TRBD1 is a possible D gene (5 bases). The CDR3 has 13 amino acids. Germline V lookup: CDR1 SGHTA, CDR2 FQGNSA. The V gene lost 1 base and the J gene lost 10 bases, with 11 bases spanning the gap. Here the CDR3 reads CASSLGGQQPQHF. CDR3 sequence (DNA): TGTGCCAGCAGCTTAGGGGGCCAACAACCCCAGCATTTT.

This clonotype was seen ten or more times. The chain links TRBV7-9 to TRBJ2-7; D assignment may be TRBD1 or TRBD2 (6 bases each). CDR3 length: 15 residues. CDR1 and CDR2 from the germline V gene are SEHNR and FQNEAQ (reference sequence). V lost 6 bases to trimming and J lost 4 bases, with 19 bases between them. The CDR3 DNA follows: TGTGCCAGCAGTTCCTCGGGGGCGGACTGGTACGAGCAGTACTTC. Encoded protein: CASSSSGADWYEQYF.